The 19 T cell receptor beta chains reported below all come from one sample, sequenced in a study of spatial heterogeneity in lung cancer. TCRdb called the 5' RACE reads again in MiXCR, with one record for every CDR3 protein. The sample has roughly 79,000 distinct CDR3 sequences; around 7.3% are singletons. Regarding time point: sample taken at primary tumor resection. The sample was PBMCs, taken at surgery. The receptors were sampled from a male donor with early-stage non-small cell lung cancer.

The chain uses TRBV27 and TRBJ1-6; 7 bases are shared with TRBD1. CDR1 and CDR2 from the germline V gene are MNHEY and SMNVEV (reference sequence). V lost 6 bases, J lost 10 bases, and 3 bases stayed unmatched. The CDR3 length is 12 residues. Here the CDR3 reads CASSRQGSPLHF. Here the CDR3 DNA reads TGTGCCAGCAGCAGACAGGGATCACCCCTCCACTTT.

The table lists this clonotype with a few counts. V and J are TRBV7-2 and TRBJ1-2; D is uncertain. The CDR3 contains 15 residues. Trimming cost V 0 bases and J 1 base, with 9 bases left between them. The germline V gene has CDR1 SGHTA and CDR2 FQGNSA. The CDR3 nucleotides read TGTGCCAGCAGCTTAGCGCCGGGGAATAACTATGGCTACACCTTC. Its protein is CASSLAPGNNYGYTF.

In this sample, this clonotype turned up many times. J is TRBJ2-7 and V is TRBV2; TRBD2 agrees at 7 bases. The CDR3 loop spans 13 amino acids. V trimming: 4 bases; J trimming: 2 bases; junction bases outside the gene matches: 2. Germline V lookup: CDR1 SNHLY, CDR2 FYNNEI. The CDR3 nucleotides read TGTGCCAGCAGTGTGGGGGGGGCCTACGAGCAGTACTTC. Its translation is CASSVGGAYEQYF.

This clonotype was counted a few times. The V gene is TRBV4-1, the J gene TRBJ2-1, with unresolved D. The germline CDR1 and CDR2 sequences are MGHRA and YSYEKL. The CDR3 has 14 amino acids. V lost 1 base and J lost 7, with 11 bases in between. CDR3 bases: TGCGCCAGCAGCCAAGTCAACAATTGGAATGAGCAGTTCTTC. Its translation is CASSQVNNWNEQFF.

The sample holds a few counts of this clonotype. V usage is TRBV25-1 and J usage is TRBJ2-1; D remains unclear. Looked up from germline, CDR1 is MGHDK and CDR2 is SYGVNS. Trimming removed 8 bases at V and 7 bases at J, with 6 bases between. The CDR3 contains 10 residues. The CDR3 reads CASGWNEQFF. CDR3 bases: TGTGCCAGCGGCTGGAATGAGCAGTTCTTC.

This clonotype was detected many times. This chain links TRBV24-1 with TRBJ2-1, with D uncertain. Deletions cut 6 bases from V and 0 bases from J, with 5 bases between. CDR3 length: 13 residues. Germline-derived CDR1 and CDR2 are KGHDR and SFDVKD. CDR3 coding DNA: TGTGCCACCAGTCCCGGCTCCTACAATGAGCAGTTCTTC. The encoded protein is CATSPGSYNEQFF.

The sample holds many counts of this clonotype. CDR3 nucleotides: TGCAGTGCTAGAGATAGAGGTCAGCCCCAGCATTTT. Encoded protein: CSARDRGQPQHF. The rearrangement uses TRBV20-1 and TRBJ1-5; D ambiguous. The germline V and J ends were trimmed by 0 bases and 6 bases, with 6 bases remaining between them. The CDR3 has 12 amino acids. Germline CDR1 and CDR2: DFQATT and SNEGSKA (reference sequence).

This clonotype was seen many times. The rearrangement joins TRBV29-1 to TRBJ2-7; unclear D gene. Trimming cost V 3 bases and J 2 bases, with 14 bases left between them. The germline V gene has CDR1 SQVTM and CDR2 ANQGSEA. This CDR3 has 14 amino acids. The CDR3 spells CSVDKPGGPYEQYF. The CDR3 nucleotides are TGCAGCGTTGACAAGCCGGGCGGCCCCTACGAGCAGTACTTC.

J is TRBJ1-1 and V is TRBV7-9; 7 bases align to TRBD1. The CDR3 consists of 16 residues. Trimming took 2 bases from V and 1 from J; bases not matched to a gene: 7. Looked up from germline, CDR1 is SEHNR and CDR2 is FQNEAQ (reference sequence). The CDR3 here is CASSLYRGFKNTEAFF. The CDR3 bases are TGTGCCAGCAGCTTATACAGGGGATTTAAGAACACTGAAGCTTTCTTT.

This clonotype turned up a few times. CDR3 residues: CAWSITGGHEQYF. The CDR3 DNA is TGTGCCTGGAGTATAACAGGGGGCCACGAGCAGTACTTC. This rearrangement joins TRBV30 to TRBJ2-7; 9 positions match TRBD1. The CDR3 has 13 residues. Germline-derived CDR1 and CDR2 are GTSNPN and SVGIG (reference sequence). V gave up 2 bases and J gave up 5 bases; unmatched junction bases: 4.

This clonotype turned up a few times. V gene TRBV6-2 or TRBV6-3 combines with J gene TRBJ2-2, with D maybe TRBD1 (6 bases). CDR1 is MNHEY, CDR2 SVGEGT, per germline. V was clipped by 6 bases and J by 1 base, with 9 bases between them. This CDR3 has 14 amino acids. The DNA of the CDR3 is TGTGCCAGCAGGGGGACATTGAACACCGGGGAGCTGTTTTTT. This gives the protein CASRGTLNTGELFF.

The sample holds many counts of this clonotype. The chain joins TRBV5-6 to TRBJ1-2; D is uncertain. CDR1 and CDR2 from the germline V gene are SGHDT and YYEEEE. Trimming removed 1 base from V and 3 bases from J, with 10 bases in between. The CDR3 has 14 residues. The CDR3 DNA reads as TGTGCCAGCAGCTTGTTGGGTCCGGACTATGGCTACACCTTC. Encoded protein: CASSLLGPDYGYTF. Full variable domain (remainder filled in from reference TRBV5-6 and TRBJ1-2): DAGVTQSPTHLIKTRGQQVTLRCSPKSGHDTVSWYQQALGQGPQFIFQYYEEEERQRGNFPDRFSGHQFPNYSSELNVNALLLGDSALYLCASSLLGPDYGYTFGSGTRLTVV.

This clonotype came up many times. V gene TRBV2 combines with J gene TRBJ2-7; 7 nucleotides align to TRBD1. Germline trimming cut 7 bases from V and 7 bases from J; bases unmatched to any gene: 10. Germline V gene lookup returns CDR1 SNHLY and CDR2 FYNNEI. This CDR3 region has 13 residues. The CDR3 protein is CASTADRVGEQYF. CDR3 in DNA: TGTGCCAGCACAGCCGACAGGGTCGGGGAGCAGTACTTC.

This clonotype has a count of ten or more. This chain links TRBV29-1 with TRBJ1-1, with D unresolved. This CDR3 is 14 amino acids long. Germline V gene lookup returns CDR1 SQVTM and CDR2 ANQGSEA. Trimming left V 6 bases short and J 8 bases short, with 22 bases between. The CDR3 DNA reads TGCAGCGTCTCCCCGGGGTCAGGCTTGGGGGAAGCTTTCTTT. Amino acids: CSVSPGSGLGEAFF.

This clonotype was observed a few times. The V and J genes are TRBV9 and TRBJ1-1; D is unresolved. Germline CDR1 SGDLS, CDR2 YYNGEE. V was trimmed by 1 base and J by 7 bases, leaving 11 bases between them. The CDR3 is made up of 13 amino acids. The CDR3 DNA reads TGTGCCAGCAGCGTAAACGGAGGCCTTGAAGCTTTCTTT. Residues: CASSVNGGLEAFF. Supplemented by reference TRBV9 and TRBJ1-1, the full variable domain reads DSGVTQTPKHLITATGQRVTLRCSPRSGDLSVYWYQQSLDQGLQFLIQYYNGEERAKGNILERFSAQQFPDLHSELNLSSLELGDSALYFCASSVNGGLEAFFGQGTRLTVV.

This clonotype was found many times. The chain combines TRBV7-9 with TRBJ2-1; D unresolved. V was cut by 2 bases and J by 2 bases, with 13 bases left in between. Germline-derived CDR1 and CDR2 are SEHNR and FQNEAQ (reference sequence). This CDR3 comprises 16 residues. Here the CDR3 DNA reads TGTGCCAGCAGCTTACAATTCTCGTTAACCTACAATGAGCAGTTCTTC. It codes for CASSLQFSLTYNEQFF.

This clonotype was seen a handful of times. This rearrangement joins TRBV12-3 or TRBV12-4 to TRBJ1-1; the D is unclear. Trimming pared 7 bases from V and 1 base from J, leaving 13 bases between. This CDR3 has 14 amino acids. Here the CDR3 DNA reads TGTGCCAGCACCGACCCCCCGAGGAACACTGAAGCTTTCTTT. Its protein product is CASTDPPRNTEAFF.

The gene calls are TRBV20-1 and TRBJ1-1; D unresolved. Deletions cut 3 bases from V and 2 bases from J, with 7 bases between. The CDR3 is 12 amino acids. CDR1 and CDR2 from the germline V gene are DFQATT and SNEGSKA (reference sequence). The CDR3 DNA follows: TGCAGTGCTAGCGGCTCTAACACTGAAGCTTTCTTT. Residues: CSASGSNTEAFF.

This chain joins TRBV24-1 and TRBJ2-5, with D tentatively TRBD2 (6 bases). The CDR3 spans 16 residues. The V gene lost 1 base and the J gene lost 5 bases, with 16 bases spanning the gap. From germline, CDR1 is KGHDR and CDR2 SFDVKD. The CDR3 DNA sequence: TGTGCCACCAGTGATTTTTTGGGGACTGCTCGCGAGACCCAGTACTTC. This gives the protein CATSDFLGTARETQYF.